The rows below give T cell receptor beta chains drawn from one sample of a study of blood T cell repertoires in COVID-19. Sequencing used immunoSEQ multiplex PCR; TCRdb keeps in-frame clones, though not all of them. The sample lists under 100,000 clones, about nine tenths occurring once. The sequenced sample was peripheral blood. Every receptor here comes from a man between 45 and 60 years old with acute or convalescent COVID-19. CDR3s include the opening cysteine and the closing phenylalanine or tryptophan. D genes are given only for firm matches. Clone size appears in some rows only: once, few, many, or a class for an expanded clone.

V	J	size	D	DNA	CDR3
TRBV19	TRBJ1-2	.	.	TGTGCCAGTAGAACCGGACAGACTAACTATGGCTACACCTTC	CASRTGQTNYGYTF
TRBV7-9	TRBJ1-3	.	.	TGTGCCAGCAGCTTACAGGGAAACACCATATATTTT	CASSLQGNTIYF
TRBV5-6	TRBJ1-5	.	.	TGTGCCAGCAGCTTGAGGACGGGATCCCGCAATCAGCCCCAGCATTTT	CASSLRTGSRNQPQHF
TRBV5-8	TRBJ1-6	few	.	TGTGCCAGCCCGACAGGAGAGAGTTCACCCCTCCACTTT	CASPTGESSPLHF
TRBV5-4	TRBJ1-6	.	TRBD1	TGTGCCAGCAGCCGGGGACAGGGGGATTCACCCCTCCACTTT	CASSRGQGDSPLHF
TRBV7-2	TRBJ2-1	.	TRBD2	TGTGCCAGCAGCTTCGGGGGGGGTTCCTACAATGAGCAGTTCTTC	CASSFGGGSYNEQFF
TRBV2	TRBJ1-6	.	.	TGTGCCAGCAGTGAATGGGGGCGAGATTCACCCCTCCACTTT	CASSEWGRDSPLHF
TRBV28	TRBJ1-2	.	.	TGTGCCAGCAGTTTTCGGGGTTGGGGCTACACCTTC	CASSFRGWGYTF
TRBV9	TRBJ2-1	.	TRBD2	TGTGCCAGCAGCGAATCGGAACTAGCGGGGGGGCCGAATTTTAACAATGAGCAGTTCTTC	CASSESELAGGPNFNNEQFF
TRBV7-2	TRBJ1-1	.	.	TGTGCCAGCAGCTTTACACGGGGGAACACTGAAGCTTTCTTT	CASSFTRGNTEAFF
TRBV5-1	TRBJ1-2	few	TRBD1	TGCGCCAGCAGCTCAGGGACAGGGCATGACTATGGCTACACCTTC	CASSSGTGHDYGYTF
TRBV7-2	TRBJ1-1	.	.	TGTGCCAGCAGCTTAGGTATACGGGGGACTGAAGCTTTCTTT	CASSLGIRGTEAFF